This record looks at one TCR beta chain sequence and its context. The sample belongs to a study of T cell responses to AZD1222 COVID-19 vaccine. Assay: immunoSEQ multiplex PCR; the TCRdb copy retains only in-frame clones and omits some. Here the sample spans about 96,000 clones, 90% being singletons. Trimming removed 0 bases from V and 4 bases from J, with 7 bases in between. This CDR3 comprises 14 residues. Germline loops: CDR1 SGDLS, CDR2 YYNGEE. The chain carries TRBV9 and TRBJ2-2; possibly TRBD1 for D (5 bases). The clonotype comes from an adult in good health. Source: peripheral blood, taken on day 0 of AZD1222 vaccination. The CDR3 here is CASSVEGFTGELFF. Written as DNA, the CDR3 is TGTGCCAGCAGCGTAGAGGGGTTCACCGGGGAGCTGTTTTTT.